The rows below give T cell receptor beta chains drawn from one sample of a study of T cell responses to AZD1222 COVID-19 vaccine. The method was immunoSEQ multiplex PCR; TCRdb's version includes in-frame clones alone and lacks a portion of them. The sample carries around 100,000 clones, about 90% recorded once. Sequenced material: peripheral blood, taken on day 0 of AZD1222 vaccination. Receptors originate from an adult in good health. Each CDR3 is given with its conserved first and last residue. D genes are given only for firm matches. For some rows the clone size is stated as once, few or many, or as a class when expanded; others skip it.

D	J	length	V	size	DNA	CDR3
.	TRBJ2-3	13	TRBV7-2	.	TGTGCCAGCAGCTTCAATACGCTCGGTACGCAGTATTTT	CASSFNTLGTQYF
.	TRBJ2-2	12	TRBV24-1	.	TGTGCCACCAGGGAGAACACCGGGGAGCTGTTTTTT	CATRENTGELFF
.	TRBJ1-1	13	TRBV7-9	.	TGTGCCAGCAGTGGACAGACGAACACTGAAGCTTTCTTT	CASSGQTNTEAFF
TRBD1	TRBJ1-1	17	TRBV11-2	.	TGTGCCAGCAGCCTTGGCCGGGACAGGGACATGAACACTGAAGCTTTCTTT	CASSLGRDRDMNTEAFF
.	TRBJ1-1	16	TRBV6-1	.	TGTGCCAGCAGTGAAGCGGCGGGGGGCGCGAGCACTGAAGCTTTCTTT	CASSEAAGGASTEAFF
.	TRBJ2-7	14	TRBV11-1	.	TGTGCCAGCAGCTTAGATCCGGCTTCCTACGAGCAGTACTTC	CASSLDPASYEQYF
.	TRBJ1-3	15	TRBV6-2/TRBV6-3	.	.	CASSSSGISGNTIYF
.	TRBJ2-1	14	TRBV7-9	.	TGTGCCAGCAGCTCCCTGAAAAGCCACCCAGTTCAGTTCTTC	CASSSLKSHPVQFF
TRBD1	TRBJ2-3	16	TRBV19	.	TGTGCCAGTAGTATCGATGTCAGGGGGCTTACAGATACGCAGTATTTT	CASSIDVRGLTDTQYF
TRBD1	TRBJ1-1	13	TRBV28	.	TGTGCCAGCAGCCCGGGACAGAGAACTGAAGCTTTCTTT	CASSPGQRTEAFF
.	TRBJ2-1	16	TRBV19	.	TGTGCCAGTAGTATACGGGGGCTGATGGGTTGGAATGAGCAGTTCTTC	CASSIRGLMGWNEQFF
.	TRBJ2-7	14	TRBV7-2	.	TGTGCCAGCAGCGGGCTAGGATCCTCCGGCGAGCAGTACTTC	CASSGLGSSGEQYF
.	TRBJ2-7	14	TRBV3-1/TRBV3-2	.	TGTGCCAGCAGCCAAGTTGGTTCTTCTCGGGAGCAGTACTTC	CASSQVGSSREQYF
.	TRBJ2-7	14	TRBV7-6	once	TGTGCCAGCAGCTTGACTTCCCTGACCTACGAGCAGTACTTC	CASSLTSLTYEQYF
TRBD1	TRBJ1-2	13	TRBV30	.	TGTGCCTGGAGCGCAGACAGGGAGGGAGCCTGCACCTTC	CAWSADREGACTF
.	TRBJ2-5	14	TRBV7-2	once	TGTGCCAGCAGCCTTGCGGGCCCCCAAGAGACCCAGTACTTC	CASSLAGPQETQYF
.	TRBJ2-4	14	TRBV28	.	TGTGCCAGCAGGTTCGGGGAAACCAAAAACATTCAGTACTTC	CASRFGETKNIQYF
.	TRBJ1-2	14	TRBV24-1	.	TGTGCCACCAGTGATTTGACCAGAAACTATGGCTACACCTTC	CATSDLTRNYGYTF
.	TRBJ2-5	14	TRBV2	once	TGTGCCAGCAGTGACACTAGACTTCAAGAGACCCAGTACTTC	CASSDTRLQETQYF
TRBD1	TRBJ1-3	16	TRBV10-3	.	TGTGCCATCACAATGAGTACAGGGGTCGTTGGAAACACCATATATTTT	CAITMSTGVVGNTIYF
.	TRBJ2-3	13	TRBV10-3	.	TGTGCCATCAGTGAAATCCCGGCAGATACGCAGTATTTT	CAISEIPADTQYF
.	TRBJ1-2	12	TRBV5-1	.	TGCGCCAGCAGCCTGGCGGGCTATGGCTACACCTTC	CASSLAGYGYTF
.	TRBJ2-7	13	TRBV28	.	TGTGCCAGCAGTTACTCATTTTTAGGCGAGCAGTACTTC	CASSYSFLGEQYF
.	TRBJ2-1	15	TRBV24-1	.	TGTGCCACCAGTGATTTAGGGGGGGCGGGGAATGAGCAGTTCTTC	CATSDLGGAGNEQFF
.	TRBJ1-4	14	TRBV10-3	.	TGTGCCATCAGTCCACAGGGAACTAATGAAAAACTGTTTTTT	CAISPQGTNEKLFF
.	TRBJ2-3	18	TRBV7-2	.	TGTGCCAGCAGCTTGCTGTCGGAGAGGGGAGGACACACAGATACGCAGTATTTT	CASSLLSERGGHTDTQYF
.	TRBJ2-7	11	TRBV3-1/TRBV3-2	.	TGTGCCAGCAGTCAGAATTACGAGCAGTACTTC	CASSQNYEQYF
.	TRBJ2-7	15	TRBV19	.	TGTGCCAGTAGTATAGCGGCAGGTCCCTCCTACGAGCAGTACTTC	CASSIAAGPSYEQYF
TRBD2	TRBJ2-1	15	TRBV19	.	TGTGCCAGTAGTAATGTCGCGGGGGGGTACAATGAGCAGTTCTTC	CASSNVAGGYNEQFF
.	TRBJ1-1	12	TRBV6-1	.	TGTGCCAGCAGTGAATTAAGGTTTGAAGCTTTCTTT	CASSELRFEAFF
.	TRBJ2-7	15	TRBV18	.	TGTGCCAGCTCACTAAGGGGGGAAACGGCCTACGAGCAGTACTTC	CASSLRGETAYEQYF
.	TRBJ1-4	14	TRBV7-9	.	TGTGCCAGCAGCTTAAAAGGGCCCGAAGAAAAACTGTTTTTT	CASSLKGPEEKLFF
TRBD1	TRBJ1-5	17	TRBV18	.	TGTGCCAGCTCACCACGGATGGGACAGAATAGCAATCAGCCCCAGCATTTT	CASSPRMGQNSNQPQHF
TRBD2	TRBJ2-1	16	TRBV10-1	.	TGCGCCAGCTCTTTCGGGGGTAGCGGGAGCGGAAATGAGCAGTTCTTC	CASSFGGSGSGNEQFF
.	TRBJ1-3	14	TRBV30	once	TGTGCCTGGAGAACAGGATCGGGGGGAAACACCATATATTTT	CAWRTGSGGNTIYF
TRBD2	TRBJ2-7	17	TRBV13	.	TGTGCCAGCACCCAAATCCACACGGCTAGCGGGGCCTACGAGCAGTACTTC	CASTQIHTASGAYEQYF
.	TRBJ1-2	15	TRBV7-9	once	TGTGCCAGCAGCTTTCCCGCAAGCTTTAACTATGGCTACACCTTC	CASSFPASFNYGYTF
TRBD2	TRBJ2-7	15	TRBV19	.	TGTGCCTCCTCTAGGACGCCTAGCGGTCCCTACGAGCAGTACTTC	CASSRTPSGPYEQYF
.	TRBJ1-4	11	TRBV28	.	TGTGCCAGCGTAAGCAATGAAAAACTGTTTTTT	CASVSNEKLFF
.	TRBJ1-2	12	TRBV6-5	once	TGTGCCAGCGGACAGAGAGGGGGGGGCTACACCTTC	CASGQRGGGYTF
TRBD2	TRBJ2-7	16	TRBV4-2	.	TGTGCCAGCAGCCCCTCGGGGGGGGGACGGTCCTACGAGCAGTACTTC	CASSPSGGGRSYEQYF
.	TRBJ2-3	13	TRBV27	.	TGTGCCAGCAGTTTATCAAGGACAGATACGCAGTATTTT	CASSLSRTDTQYF
.	TRBJ1-5	15	TRBV28	.	TGTGCCAGCAGTTTAGATCCGACGAGCAATCAGCCCCAGCATTTT	CASSLDPTSNQPQHF
.	TRBJ2-7	14	TRBV11-2	.	TGTGCCAGCAGCTCTTATGGGGGGACCTACGAGCAGTACTTC	CASSSYGGTYEQYF
TRBD2	TRBJ2-1	15	TRBV7-8	.	TGTGCCAGCAGCTTAGTCCTAGCGGGAGGGTATGAGCAGTTCTTC	CASSLVLAGGYEQFF
TRBD1	TRBJ2-5	13	TRBV10-1	once	TGCGCCAGCACACCAGGGGGCGTGGAGACCCAGTACTTC	CASTPGGVETQYF
.	TRBJ1-5	13	TRBV7-2	.	TGTGCCAGCAGCCCGACAAGCTATCAGCCCCAGCATTTT	CASSPTSYQPQHF
.	TRBJ2-3	13	TRBV5-8	.	TGTGCCAGCAGCCTTGGACGCACAGATACGCAGTATTTT	CASSLGRTDTQYF
.	TRBJ2-1	14	TRBV6-5	.	TGTGCCAGCCGCGGGGCGATCTCCTACAATGAGCAGTTCTTC	CASRGAISYNEQFF
.	TRBJ2-7	15	TRBV5-1	.	TGCGCCAGCAGCGTAGGGGCCGGCCCGTCCTACGAGCAGTACTTC	CASSVGAGPSYEQYF
.	TRBJ1-2	14	TRBV11-2	.	TGTGCCAGCAGCTTAGGTGTTAGGTACAGGGGCTACACCTTC	CASSLGVRYRGYTF
TRBD1	TRBJ2-6	19	TRBV27	.	TGTGCCAGCAGAGCCCGGACGGGCAGGGGGTTCTCTGGGGCCAACGTCCTGACTTTC	CASRARTGRGFSGANVLTF
.	TRBJ2-2	12	TRBV12-3/TRBV12-4	once	TGTGCCAGCAGTTCCGGACTCGGGGAGCTGTTTTTT	CASSSGLGELFF
.	TRBJ1-1	14	TRBV10-2	.	TGCGCCAGCAGCCAAAAAACAGGGAGGACTGAAGCTTTCTTT	CASSQKTGRTEAFF
.	TRBJ2-2	15	TRBV24-1	.	TGTGCCACCAGTGATTTCGTCGGGCGAGCCGGGGAGCTGTTTTTT	CATSDFVGRAGELFF
TRBD1	TRBJ2-6	16	TRBV4-2	.	TGTGCCAGCAGCATGACAGGGTCCTCTGGGGCCAACGTCCTGACTTTC	CASSMTGSSGANVLTF
TRBD2	TRBJ2-1	13	TRBV24-1	.	TGTGCCACTACGACTAGCGGGGAAGATGAGCAGTTCTTC	CATTTSGEDEQFF
TRBD2	TRBJ2-7	15	TRBV28	.	TGTGCCAGCAGTTTCGTGGGACTAGCGTCCGGCGAGCAGTACTTC	CASSFVGLASGEQYF